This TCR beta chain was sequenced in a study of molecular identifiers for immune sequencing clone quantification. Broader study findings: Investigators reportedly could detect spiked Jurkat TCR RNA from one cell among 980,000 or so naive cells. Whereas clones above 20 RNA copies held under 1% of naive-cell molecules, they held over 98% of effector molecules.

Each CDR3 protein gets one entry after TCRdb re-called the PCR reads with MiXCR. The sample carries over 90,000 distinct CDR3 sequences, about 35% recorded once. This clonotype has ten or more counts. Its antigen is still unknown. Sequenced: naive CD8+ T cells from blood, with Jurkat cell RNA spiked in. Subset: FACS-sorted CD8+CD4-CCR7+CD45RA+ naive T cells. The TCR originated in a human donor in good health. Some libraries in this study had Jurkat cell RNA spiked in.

Here the CDR3 DNA reads TGTGCCAGCAGTGATTGGGGAGCTCCCGAGCAGTACTTC. Its protein product is CASSDWGAPEQYF. This chain uses TRBV25-1 with TRBJ2-7; D perhaps matches TRBD2 (5 bases). Trimming took 3 bases from V and 6 from J, leaving 12 bases between them. Per the germline V gene, CDR1 is MGHDK and CDR2 is SYGVNS. This CDR3 is 13 amino acids long.